Listed here are 18 T cell receptor beta chains from one sample, sequenced in a study of CD8 T cells in ankylosing spondylitis. TCRdb reanalysed the 5' RACE reads using MiXCR and keeps one entry per CDR3 protein. The repertoire holds fewer than 250,000 distinct CDR3 sequences, with roughly a tenth as singletons. Sequenced input: blood, either unsorted or a sorted T cell fraction (not recorded which). Receptors originate from a male donor with ankylosing spondylitis or in good health (not recorded which).

This clonotype was picked up many times. The V call is TRBV3-1, the J call TRBJ2-3, with TRBD2 matching over 10 bases. From germline, CDR1 is LGHDT and CDR2 YNNKEL (reference sequence). The CDR3 consists of 15 residues. Trimming took 2 bases from V and 4 from J; bases not matched to a gene: 3. CDR3 residues: CASSQLAGESDTQYF. The CDR3 region has the DNA TGTGCCAGCAGCCAACTAGCGGGGGAATCAGATACGCAGTATTTT.

This clonotype was seen many times. The chain combines TRBV27 with TRBJ2-1; TRBD2 aligns across 10 bases. CDR3 size: 16 residues. CDR1 is MNHEY, CDR2 SMNVEV, per germline (reference sequence). V lost 1 base to trimming and J lost 5 bases; unmatched junction nucleotides: 5. CDR3 protein: CASSLYQRGGNNEQFF. In nucleotides, the CDR3 is TGTGCCAGCAGTTTATACCAGCGGGGGGGAAACAATGAGCAGTTCTTC.

The sample holds many counts of this clonotype. This sequence joins TRBV20-1 and TRBJ1-2; a possible D gene is TRBD1 (6 bases). There are 15 residues in the CDR3. Germline assignment: CDR1 DFQATT and CDR2 SNEGSKA (reference sequence). V was trimmed by 6 bases and J by 5 bases, leaving 22 bases between them. DNA for the CDR3: TGCAGTGCCCCTGCGGGGCTAGACAGGAGTTATGGCTACACCTTC. Protein: CSAPAGLDRSYGYTF.

This clonotype was recorded at least ten times. This chain joins TRBV6-5 and TRBJ2-1; D might be TRBD1 (6 bases). Germline CDR1 reads MNHEY; CDR2 reads SVGAGI. V shed 2 bases and J shed 4 bases, with 15 bases lying between them. This CDR3 contains 16 residues. CDR3 in amino acids: CASSYVIPGAYNEQFF. The CDR3 nucleotides read TGTGCCAGCAGTTACGTGATACCAGGGGCATACAATGAGCAGTTCTTC.

The rearrangement uses TRBV6-1 and TRBJ2-7; D is perhaps TRBD1 or TRBD2 (5 bases each). The V and J ends lost 6 bases and 1 base respectively, with 16 bases between them. Germline CDR1 MNHNS, CDR2 SASEGT. The CDR3 has 15 residues. The CDR3 protein is CASRPMGTTSYEQYF. CDR3 sequence (DNA): TGTGCCAGCAGACCTATGGGGACCACGTCCTACGAGCAGTACTTC.

This clonotype was counted only a few times. The chain is built from TRBV6-4 and TRBJ2-3; D unclear. This CDR3 is 14 amino acids long. Germline V gene data show CDR1 as MRHNA and CDR2 as SNTAGT. The V and J ends lost 0 bases and 3 bases respectively, with 7 bases between them. DNA of the CDR3: TGTGCCAGCAGTGACTCTGGCGAAACAGATACGCAGTATTTT. Its protein is CASSDSGETDTQYF.

This clonotype was detected only a few times. This rearrangement joins TRBV5-1 to TRBJ2-7; TRBD1 matches 7 bases. Germline assignment: CDR1 SGHRS and CDR2 YFSETQ. The CDR3 is 15 amino acids. V dropped 2 bases and J dropped 7; count of bases not matched to a gene: 12. The CDR3 region is CASSFVGQSPEEQYF. The CDR3 DNA follows: TGCGCCAGCAGCTTTGTGGGACAGTCCCCTGAGGAGCAGTACTTC.

In its sample, this clonotype was seen a few times. V usage is TRBV7-9 and J usage is TRBJ1-4; 7 bases map to TRBD1. CDR1 and CDR2 from the germline V gene are SEHNR and FQNEAQ (reference sequence). V gave up 1 base and J gave up 8 bases; unmatched junction bases: 10. This CDR3 is built from 16 residues. Here the CDR3 reads CASSLGRDRRGEKLFF. CDR3 bases: TGTGCCAGCAGCTTAGGCCGGGACAGACGCGGCGAAAAACTGTTTTTT.

The chain has TRBV29-1 and TRBJ2-3, with a weak D call TRBD1 (6 bases). CDR3 size: 11 residues. Germline V CDR1 and CDR2: SQVTM, ANQGSEA. V was clipped by 7 bases and J by 6 bases, with 11 bases between them. This CDR3 reads CSGWGPDTQYF. The CDR3 DNA is TGCAGCGGGTGGGGGCCTGATACGCAGTATTTT.

This clonotype was seen at least ten times. The genes are TRBV11-3 and TRBJ2-1, with 9 bases fitting TRBD2. Unmatched junction bases numbered 7, after V lost 5 bases and J lost 8 bases. From germline, CDR1 is SGHNT and CDR2 YENEEA. This CDR3 comprises 14 residues. CDR3 DNA: TGTGCCAGCAGCGGACGAGCGGGGGGCGATGAGCAGTTCTTC. Its translation is CASSGRAGGDEQFF.

This clonotype was observed many times. The genes are TRBV7-2 and TRBJ2-5, with 7 positions matching TRBD2. Germline values: CDR1 SGHTA, CDR2 FQGNSA. After removal of 5 bases from V and 2 bases from J, the junction contained 8 bases not matched to a gene. This CDR3 region has 15 residues. The CDR3 DNA reads as TGTGCCAGCAGCCCCGCGCCTAGCGGACAAGAGACCCAGTACTTC. This translates into CASSPAPSGQETQYF. The full variable domain, in which reference TRBV7-2 and TRBJ2-5 provide the parts outside the CDR3, is GAGVSQSPSNKVTEKGKDVELRCDPISGHTALYWYRQSLGQGLEFLIYFQGNSAPDKSGLPSDRFSAERTGGSVSTLTIQRTQQEDSAVYLCASSPAPSGQETQYFGPGTRLLVL.

This clonotype has ten or more counts. V and J are TRBV6-1 and TRBJ2-4; the D gene is possibly TRBD2 (5 bases). Trimming took off 6 bases at V and 0 bases at J, with 9 bases between the two ends. CDR1 is MNHNS and CDR2 is SASEGT in the germline V gene. This CDR3 is built from 14 residues. The DNA of the CDR3 is TGTGCCAGCAGGGAGGAACTAGCCAAAAACATTCAGTACTTC. This gives the protein CASREELAKNIQYF.

This clonotype was recorded at least ten times. The chain has TRBV9 and TRBJ2-3; 13 bases match TRBD2. The CDR3 loop spans 14 amino acids. The germline V gene has CDR1 SGDLS and CDR2 YYNGEE. V gave up 4 bases and J gave up 4 bases; unmatched junction bases: 0. The chain's CDR3 is CASSTSGGADTQYF. In DNA, the CDR3 is TGTGCCAGCAGCACTAGCGGGGGGGCAGATACGCAGTATTTT.

This clonotype was seen many times. The chain joins TRBV12-3 or TRBV12-4 to TRBJ1-4, with TRBD1 matching over 11 bases. V lost 5 bases and J lost 8; bases outside the gene matches: 4. This CDR3 has 14 residues. The CDR3 DNA is TGTGCCAGCAGTGGGGACAGGGGGGGAGAAAAACTGTTTTTT. It specifies CASSGDRGGEKLFF.

This clonotype was seen many times. V gene TRBV24-1 combines with J gene TRBJ2-7; D is unclear. Trimming removed 3 bases at V and 7 bases at J, with 12 bases between. Germline V gives CDR1 KGHDR, CDR2 SFDVKD. CDR3 length: 13 amino acids. The CDR3 loop reads CATSDPPDDEQYF. In nucleotides, the CDR3 is TGTGCCACCAGTGATCCCCCTGACGATGAGCAGTACTTC.

This clonotype came up a few times. The gene calls are TRBV3-1 and TRBJ1-5; D is ambiguous. Germline V gene data show CDR1 as LGHDT and CDR2 as YNNKEL (reference sequence). V gave up 1 base and J gave up 3 bases, with 7 bases separating them. This CDR3 has 14 residues. CDR3 bases: TGTGCCAGCAGCCAAGGGGTCTTCAATCAGCCCCAGCATTTT. Its translation is CASSQGVFNQPQHF.

This clonotype was found a few times. This chain uses TRBV7-9 with TRBJ2-6; TRBD1 aligns across 10 bases. The J segment lost 2 bases and the V segment lost 5 bases, leaving 6 bases of the junction unmatched. This CDR3 spans 17 amino acids. Germline V gene sequence: CDR1 SEHNR, CDR2 FQNEAQ (reference sequence). For the CDR3, the DNA is TGTGCCAGCAGCCCCGGGACAGGGGTGGCTGGGGCCAACGTCCTGACTTTC. As protein: CASSPGTGVAGANVLTF.

The rearrangement joins TRBV5-1 to TRBJ2-5, with D possibly called TRBD1 or TRBD2 (6 bases each). From germline, CDR1 is SGHRS and CDR2 YFSETQ. The ends were cut back, 1 base at V and 4 bases at J, with 14 bases in the middle. The CDR3 spans 15 residues. In nucleotides, the CDR3 is TGCGCCAGCAGCTTGACAGGGAGGTTGGGAGAGACCCAGTACTTC. Translation: CASSLTGRLGETQYF.